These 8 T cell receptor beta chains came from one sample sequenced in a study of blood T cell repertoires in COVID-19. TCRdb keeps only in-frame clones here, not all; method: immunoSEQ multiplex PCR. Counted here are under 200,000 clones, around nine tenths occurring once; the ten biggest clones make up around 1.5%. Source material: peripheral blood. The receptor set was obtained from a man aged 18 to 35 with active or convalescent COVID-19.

The CDR3, as DNA: TGCGCCAGCAGCTTGCAGGGGGAGTCTAACTATGGCTACACCTTC. Amino acid sequence: CASSLQGESNYGYTF. The chain recombines TRBV5-1 with TRBJ1-2; TRBD1 matches at 7 bases. Unmatched junction bases numbered 3, after V lost 1 base and J lost 0 bases. The CDR3 spans 15 residues. Germline loops: CDR1 SGHRS, CDR2 YFSETQ.

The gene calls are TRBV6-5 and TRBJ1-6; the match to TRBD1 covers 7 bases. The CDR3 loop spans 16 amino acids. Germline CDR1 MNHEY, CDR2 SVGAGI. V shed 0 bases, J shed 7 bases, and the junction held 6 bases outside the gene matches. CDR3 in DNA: TGTGCCAGCAGTTACTCGAAGGGGGCCGTAAATTCACCCCTCCACTTT. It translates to CASSYSKGAVNSPLHF.

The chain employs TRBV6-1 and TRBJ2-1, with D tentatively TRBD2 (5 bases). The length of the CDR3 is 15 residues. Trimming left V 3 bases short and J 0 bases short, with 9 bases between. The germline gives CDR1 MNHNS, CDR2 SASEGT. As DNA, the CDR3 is TGTGCCAGCAGTGACATAGCGACCTCCTACAATGAGCAGTTCTTC. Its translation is CASSDIATSYNEQFF.

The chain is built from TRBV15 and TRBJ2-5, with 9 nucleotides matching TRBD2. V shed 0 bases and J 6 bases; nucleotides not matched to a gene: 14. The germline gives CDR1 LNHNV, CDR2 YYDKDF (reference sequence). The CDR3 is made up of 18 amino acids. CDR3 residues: CATSRDLSWGTSRKTQYF. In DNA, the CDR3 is TGTGCCACCAGCAGAGATCTAAGTTGGGGGACTAGCAGGAAGACCCAGTACTTC.

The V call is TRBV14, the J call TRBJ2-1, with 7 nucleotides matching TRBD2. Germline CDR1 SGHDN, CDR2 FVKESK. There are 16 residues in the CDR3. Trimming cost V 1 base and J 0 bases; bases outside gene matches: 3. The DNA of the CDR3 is TGTGCCAGCAGCCAAGGAGCGGGGTCCTCCTACAATGAGCAGTTCTTC. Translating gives CASSQGAGSSYNEQFF.

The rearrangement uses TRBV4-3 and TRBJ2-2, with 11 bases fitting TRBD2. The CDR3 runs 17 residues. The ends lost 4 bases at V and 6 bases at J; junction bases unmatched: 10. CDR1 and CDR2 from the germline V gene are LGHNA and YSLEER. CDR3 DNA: TGCGCCAGCAGCCCCAGTGGGGTAGCGGGAGGGGCCGGGGAGCTGTTTTTT. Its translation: CASSPSGVAGGAGELFF.

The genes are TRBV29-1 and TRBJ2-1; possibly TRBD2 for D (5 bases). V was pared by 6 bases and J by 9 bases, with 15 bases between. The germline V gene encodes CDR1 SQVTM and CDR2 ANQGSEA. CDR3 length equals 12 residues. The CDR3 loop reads CSVGLTVREQFF. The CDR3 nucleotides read TGCAGCGTCGGACTTACTGTTCGTGAGCAGTTCTTC.

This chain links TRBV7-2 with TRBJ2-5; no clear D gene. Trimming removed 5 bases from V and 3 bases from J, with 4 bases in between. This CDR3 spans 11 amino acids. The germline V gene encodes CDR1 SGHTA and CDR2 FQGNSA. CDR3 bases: TGTGCCAGCAGCCCCAAAGAGACCCAGTACTTC. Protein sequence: CASSPKETQYF.